The source of this T cell receptor beta chain is a study of control samples from healthy donors and cancer patients. Between the trimmed V and J ends, which lost 4 bases and 4 bases, there was a span of 17 bases. The CDR3 sequence is 15 residues long. Germline V gene lookup returns CDR1 SGHDT and CDR2 YYEEEE. Using immunoSEQ multiplex PCR, the repertoire was profiled, and TCRdb retains in-frame clones only, with some absent. The sample yields 95,000 to 150,000 clones, approximately 90% seen once. Sequencing was performed on blood. The clonotype comes from a woman aged 18-29 years in good health. The chain recombines TRBV5-6 with TRBJ2-5; tentative D call: TRBD2 (6 bases). CDR3 bases: TGTGCCAGCAGCCCAAGGGGTCCAGCGGGAGAGACCCAGTACTTC. Protein product: CASSPRGPAGETQYF.